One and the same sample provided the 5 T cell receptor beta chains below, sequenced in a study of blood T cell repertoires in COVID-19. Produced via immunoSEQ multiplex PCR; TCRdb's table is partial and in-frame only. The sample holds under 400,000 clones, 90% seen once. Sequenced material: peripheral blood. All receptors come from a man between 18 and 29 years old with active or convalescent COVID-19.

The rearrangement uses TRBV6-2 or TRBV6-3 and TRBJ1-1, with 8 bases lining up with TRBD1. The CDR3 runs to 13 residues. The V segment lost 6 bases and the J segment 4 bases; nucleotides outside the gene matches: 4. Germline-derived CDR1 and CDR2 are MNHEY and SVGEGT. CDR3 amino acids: CASSDTGGTEAFF. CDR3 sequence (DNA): TGTGCCAGCAGCGACACAGGGGGCACTGAAGCTTTCTTT.

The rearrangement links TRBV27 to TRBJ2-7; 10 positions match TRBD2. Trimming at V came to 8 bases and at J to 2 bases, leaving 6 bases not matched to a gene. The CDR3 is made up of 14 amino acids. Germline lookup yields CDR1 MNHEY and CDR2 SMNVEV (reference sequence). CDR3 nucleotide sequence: TGTGCCAGCGGAACTAGCGGGGCGACCTACGAGCAGTACTTC. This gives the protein CASGTSGATYEQYF.

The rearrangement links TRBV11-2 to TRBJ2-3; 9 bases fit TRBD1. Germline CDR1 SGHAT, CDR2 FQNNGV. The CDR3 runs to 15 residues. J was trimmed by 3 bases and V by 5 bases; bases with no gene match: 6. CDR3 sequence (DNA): TGTGCCAGCAGCCTAGGGACAGGGAAGACAGATACGCAGTATTTT. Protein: CASSLGTGKTDTQYF.

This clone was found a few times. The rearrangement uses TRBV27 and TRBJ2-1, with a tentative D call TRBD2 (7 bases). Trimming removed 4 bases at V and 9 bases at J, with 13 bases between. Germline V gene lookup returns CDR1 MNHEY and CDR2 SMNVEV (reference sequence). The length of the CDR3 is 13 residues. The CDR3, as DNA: TGTGCCAGCAGTTCCATGAGGGGGGGTGAGCAGTTCTTC. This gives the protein CASSSMRGGEQFF.

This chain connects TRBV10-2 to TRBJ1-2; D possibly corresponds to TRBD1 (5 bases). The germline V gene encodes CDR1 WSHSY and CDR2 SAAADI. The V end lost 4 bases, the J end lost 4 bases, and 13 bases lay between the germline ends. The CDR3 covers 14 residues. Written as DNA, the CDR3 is TGCGCCAGCAGTGGCGGGGGGAAACCCTATGGCTACACCTTC. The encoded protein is CASSGGGKPYGYTF.